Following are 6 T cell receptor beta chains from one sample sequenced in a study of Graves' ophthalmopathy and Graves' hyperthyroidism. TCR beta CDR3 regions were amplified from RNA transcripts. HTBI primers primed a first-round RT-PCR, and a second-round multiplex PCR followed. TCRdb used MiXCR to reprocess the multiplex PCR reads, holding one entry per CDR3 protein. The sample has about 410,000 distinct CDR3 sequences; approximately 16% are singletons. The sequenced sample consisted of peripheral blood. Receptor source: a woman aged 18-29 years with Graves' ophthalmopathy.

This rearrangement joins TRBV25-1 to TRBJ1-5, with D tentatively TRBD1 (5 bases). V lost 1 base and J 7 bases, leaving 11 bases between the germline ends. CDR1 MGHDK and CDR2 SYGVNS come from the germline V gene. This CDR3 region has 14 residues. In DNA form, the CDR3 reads TGTGCCAGCAGTGAATGGGGGACGGGGCAGCCCCAGCATTTT. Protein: CASSEWGTGQPQHF.

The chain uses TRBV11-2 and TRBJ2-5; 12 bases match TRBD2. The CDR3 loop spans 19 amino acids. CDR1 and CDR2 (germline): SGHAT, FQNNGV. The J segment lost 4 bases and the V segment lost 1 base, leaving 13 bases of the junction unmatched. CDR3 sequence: CASSLVSGASGRARETQYF. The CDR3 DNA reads TGTGCCAGCAGCTTAGTCTCTGGGGCTAGCGGGAGGGCCAGAGAGACCCAGTACTTC. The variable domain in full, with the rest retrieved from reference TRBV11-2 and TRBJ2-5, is EAGVAQSPRYKIIEKRQSVAFWCNPISGHATLYWYQQILGQGPKLLIQFQNNGVVDDSQLPKDRFSAERLKGVDSTLKIQPAKLEDSAVYLCASSLVSGASGRARETQYFGPGTRLLVL.

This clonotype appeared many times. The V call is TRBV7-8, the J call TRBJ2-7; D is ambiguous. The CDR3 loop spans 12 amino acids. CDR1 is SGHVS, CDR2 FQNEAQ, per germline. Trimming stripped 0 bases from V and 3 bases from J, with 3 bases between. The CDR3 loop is CASSLARYEQYF. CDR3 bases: TGTGCCAGCAGCTTAGCTCGCTACGAGCAGTACTTC. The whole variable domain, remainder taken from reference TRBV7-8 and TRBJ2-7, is GAGVSQSPRYKVAKRGQDVALRCDPISGHVSLFWYQQALGQGPEFLTYFQNEAQLDKSGLPSDRFFAERPEGSVSTLKIQRTQQEDSAVYLCASSLARYEQYFGPGTRLTVT.

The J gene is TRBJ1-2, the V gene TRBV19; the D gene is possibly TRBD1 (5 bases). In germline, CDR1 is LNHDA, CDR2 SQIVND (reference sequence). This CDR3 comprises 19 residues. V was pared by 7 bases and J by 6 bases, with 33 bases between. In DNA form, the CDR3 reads TGTGCCAGTAATCCACTTCGCTGGCCCGGGGGGAGCGGCATTGATGGCTACACCTTC. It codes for CASNPLRWPGGSGIDGYTF.

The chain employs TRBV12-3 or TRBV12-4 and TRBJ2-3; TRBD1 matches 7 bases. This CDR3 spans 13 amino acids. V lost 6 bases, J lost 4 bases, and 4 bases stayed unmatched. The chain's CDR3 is CASRNRGADTQYF. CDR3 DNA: TGTGCCAGCAGAAACAGGGGCGCAGATACGCAGTATTTT.

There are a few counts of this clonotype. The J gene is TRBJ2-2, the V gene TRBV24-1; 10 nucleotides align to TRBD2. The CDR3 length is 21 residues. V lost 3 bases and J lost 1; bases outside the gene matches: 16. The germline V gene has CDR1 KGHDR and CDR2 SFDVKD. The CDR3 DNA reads TGTGCCACCAGTGATCACCCCGGGACATATCTAGCGGGAGAGAACACCGGGGAGCTGTTTTTT. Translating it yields CATSDHPGTYLAGENTGELFF.